Following are 8 T cell receptor beta chains from one sample sequenced in a study of cytomegalovirus exposure and HLA in healthy donors. The PCR ran on 60 Vbeta and 13 Jbeta primers. The assay was immunoSEQ multiplex PCR, and TCRdb's table has in-frame clones only and misses some. The table lists 65,000 to 85,000 clones, roughly 89% of them singletons. The specimen was PBMCs. All receptors come from a woman younger than 45 in good health and CMV-seronegative.

The chain uses TRBV11-3 and TRBJ2-2; D perhaps matches TRBD1 (5 bases). The CDR3 loop spans 16 amino acids. CDR1 and CDR2 (germline): SGHNT, YENEEA. Trimming removed 2 bases from V and 1 base from J, with 11 bases in between. The CDR3 DNA sequence: TGTGCCAGCAGCTTATTCGGCCAGGGGAACACCGGGGAGCTGTTTTTT. Translating gives CASSLFGQGNTGELFF. The full variable domain, its missing parts supplied by reference TRBV11-3 and TRBJ2-2, is EAGVVQSPRYKIIEKKQPVAFWCNPISGHNTLYWYLQNLGQGPELLIRYENEEAVDDSQLPKDRFSAERLKGVDSTLKIQPAELGDSAVYLCASSLFGQGNTGELFFGEGSRLTVL.

The rearrangement uses TRBV6-5 and TRBJ2-2; D might be TRBD2 (7 bases). Trimming stripped 6 bases from V and 5 bases from J, with 13 bases between. Germline V lookup: CDR1 MNHEY, CDR2 SVGAGI. The CDR3 extends over 14 amino acids. CDR3 coding DNA: TGTGCCAGCAGCATACAGGGAGGGACCGGGGAGCTGTTTTTT. Translating gives CASSIQGGTGELFF.

The chain carries TRBV5-1 and TRBJ1-2; 8 bases agree with TRBD1. CDR1 and CDR2 from the germline V gene are SGHRS and YFSETQ. This CDR3 spans 17 amino acids. V gave up 2 bases and J gave up 2 bases; unmatched junction bases: 11. The CDR3 DNA is TGCGCCAGCAGCTTCGGACAGGGTCAATCGGAGAACTATGGCTACACCTTC. Protein: CASSFGQGQSENYGYTF.

The genes are TRBV11-3 and TRBJ2-5; weak D call: TRBD1 (6 bases). The CDR3 loop spans 13 amino acids. V lost 5 bases and J 3 bases, leaving 10 bases between the germline ends. Germline CDR1 reads SGHNT; CDR2 reads YENEEA. The CDR3 DNA is TGTGCCAGCAGCGGGACATCCGAAGAGACCCAGTACTTC. Protein sequence: CASSGTSEETQYF.

Regarding this clone: The junction shows a germline mismatch at one end, possibly a read error. The chain joins TRBV7-9 to TRBJ1-1; no firm D call. CDR1 and CDR2 from the germline V gene are SEHNR and FQNEAQ (reference sequence). CDR3 length: 12 residues. CDR3 sequence reads: CSSSNTNTEAFF. CDR3 DNA: TGTTCCAGCAGCAACACCAACACTGAAGCTTTCTTT.

The V and J genes are TRBV6-5 and TRBJ1-1, with a tentative D call TRBD1 (5 bases). This CDR3 spans 13 amino acids. Germline loops: CDR1 MNHEY, CDR2 SVGAGI. Trimming shortened V by 5 bases and J by 1 base, and 8 bases separated the two germline ends. The chain's CDR3 is CASSPTGNTEAFF. The DNA of the CDR3 is TGTGCCAGCAGTCCTACAGGGAACACTGAAGCTTTCTTT.

The chain is built from TRBV30 and TRBJ1-3, with TRBD1 identical over 8 bases. V lost 8 bases, J lost 4 bases, and 4 bases stayed unmatched. CDR3 size: 12 residues. Germline assignment: CDR1 GTSNPN and CDR2 SVGIG (reference sequence). The CDR3 coding sequence is TGTGCCCAAACAGGGGGGGGAAACACCATATATTTT. This codes for CAQTGGGNTIYF.

The CDR3: CAWSPMGLYNEQFF. CDR3 bases: TGTGCCTGGAGTCCTATGGGACTCTACAATGAGCAGTTCTTC. J is TRBJ2-1 and V is TRBV30; D might be TRBD2 (6 bases). Trimming cost V 2 bases and J 3 bases, with 11 bases left between them. Looked up from germline, CDR1 is GTSNPN and CDR2 is SVGIG (reference sequence). CDR3 size: 14 residues.